Listed below are T cell receptor beta chains from one sample, sequenced in a study of OX40 agonist ivuxolimab in advanced cancers. Using immunoSEQ multiplex PCR, the repertoire was profiled, and TCRdb retains in-frame clones only, with some absent. The repertoire holds approximately 69,000 clones, about four fifths seen once, with over 2% in the top ten. Material: CD4+ or CD8+ T cells sorted from blood, obtained in a trial of the OX40 agonist ivuxolimab. The receptors here all came from an adult with an advanced solid tumor such as melanoma, head and neck, liver or kidney cancer. Each CDR3 is given with its conserved first and last residue.

v_call cdr3_aa
TRBV7-9 CASSLARGNTIYF
TRBV9 CASSPRGRVTDTQYF
TRBV11-2 CASSSFPGGQTGELFF
TRBV11-3 CASSLGRGRSYEQYF
TRBV9 CASSVAPFGTGQETQYF
TRBV6-1 CASSESGGWNIQYF
TRBV28 CASSRDRVEEKLFF
TRBV6-5 CASTPGSSRNTEAFF
TRBV28 CASTDPGTSTNEKLFF
TRBV5-1 CASSLVQGSYEQYF
TRBV10-1 CATTRGGADDNEQFF
TRBV6-5 CASSSYGQGSYTF
TRBV5-1 CASSVLQGRDEQYF
TRBV19 CASSQSAGGSYNEQFF
TRBV5-1 CASSLGTGNSPLHF
TRBV7-2 CASSGGQPKTEAFF
TRBV29-1 CSVATDRVKGAYTF
TRBV11-2 CASSLRGGGAGTDTQYF
TRBV10-2 CASRGQGAVGGETQYF
TRBV5-8 CASSFRTQGGGGYTF
TRBV27 CASSPTGRADYEQYF
TRBV10-3 CAIGGQAGEQYF
TRBV28 CASSLDSNQPQHF
TRBV7-6 CASSLGGEVRETQYF
TRBV30 CAWRPWGLAGGDTQYF
TRBV19 CASSNSGLNTGELFF
TRBV7-2 CASKSQGGTDTQYF
TRBV30 CAWSVPRGKGEQYF
TRBV6-5 CASSYASGEQYF
TRBV19 CASSMSQQGTQYF
TRBV25-1 CASSTGGSNQPQHF
TRBV19 CASSMGRSGTQYF
TRBV5-8 CASTSLPAGAYNEQFF
TRBV6-5 CASSSQGMMNGYTF
TRBV4-2 CASSQDGAVTNEKLFF
TRBV27 CASSPRTNHSPLHF
TRBV4-2 CASSQRSDGEQFF
TRBV5-6 CASSSPGQGFYEQYF
TRBV7-3 CASSLRQGGTGELFF
TRBV7-8 CASSPAAGAGYNEQFF
TRBV10-3 CAIREGGSGTDTQYF
TRBV27 CASSLTRSGGFYEQYF
TRBV5-4 CASSLGDRGRDSPLHF
TRBV14 CASRLQGRAEAFF
TRBV19 CASGLGTSGRANEQFF
TRBV5-8 CASSLGEGTDTQYF
TRBV7-9 CASSPGRTNQPQHF
TRBV7-3 CASSLAHGAYEQYF
TRBV6-1 CASRRLALNTGELFF
TRBV5-1 CASSTSAGTGSRDYGYTF
TRBV2 CASNADRGAYEQYF
TRBV18 CASSPAAGIHYGYTF
TRBV7-9 CASNPQGTGGYTF
TRBV10-1 CASSLQSLYF
TRBV5-1 CASSQRTSGANEQFF